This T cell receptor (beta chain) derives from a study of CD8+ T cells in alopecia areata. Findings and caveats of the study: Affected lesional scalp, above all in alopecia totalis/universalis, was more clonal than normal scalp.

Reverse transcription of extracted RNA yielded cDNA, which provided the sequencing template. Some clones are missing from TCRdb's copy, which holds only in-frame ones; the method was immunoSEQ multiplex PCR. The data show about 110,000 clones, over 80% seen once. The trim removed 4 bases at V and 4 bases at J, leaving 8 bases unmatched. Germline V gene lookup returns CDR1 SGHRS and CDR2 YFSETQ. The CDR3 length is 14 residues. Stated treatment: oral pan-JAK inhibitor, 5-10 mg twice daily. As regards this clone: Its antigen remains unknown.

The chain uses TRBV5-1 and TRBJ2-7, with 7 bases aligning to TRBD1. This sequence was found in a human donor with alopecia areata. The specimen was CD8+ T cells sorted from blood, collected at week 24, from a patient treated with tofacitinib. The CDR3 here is CASSLGTDSYEQYF. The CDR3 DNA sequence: TGCGCCAGCAGCCTCGGGACAGATTCTTACGAGCAGTACTTC.